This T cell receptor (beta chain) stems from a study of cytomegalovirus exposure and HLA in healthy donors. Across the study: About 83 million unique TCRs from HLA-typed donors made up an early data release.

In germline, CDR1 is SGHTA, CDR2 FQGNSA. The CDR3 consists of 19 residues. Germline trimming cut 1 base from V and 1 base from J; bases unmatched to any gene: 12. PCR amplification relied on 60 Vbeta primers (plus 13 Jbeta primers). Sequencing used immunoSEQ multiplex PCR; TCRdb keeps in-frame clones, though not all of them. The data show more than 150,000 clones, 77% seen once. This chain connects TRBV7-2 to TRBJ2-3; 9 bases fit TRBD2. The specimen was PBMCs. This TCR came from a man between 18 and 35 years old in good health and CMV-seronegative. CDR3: CASSLVQAGGRRGTDTQYF. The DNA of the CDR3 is TGTGCCAGCAGCTTAGTGCAGGCGGGGGGGCGACGGGGCACAGATACGCAGTATTTT. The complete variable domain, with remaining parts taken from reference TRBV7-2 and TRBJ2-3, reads GAGVSQSPSNKVTEKGKDVELRCDPISGHTALYWYRQSLGQGLEFLIYFQGNSAPDKSGLPSDRFSAERTGGSVSTLTIQRTQQEDSAVYLCASSLVQAGGRRGTDTQYFGPGTRLTVL.